These 15 T cell receptor beta chains came from one sample sequenced in a study of blood T cell repertoires in COVID-19. Repertoires were generated with immunoSEQ multiplex PCR, while TCRdb's copy carries only in-frame clones and drops some. The sample yields 410,000 or so clones, more than 80% seen once. Sequenced input: peripheral blood. All receptors derive from a woman aged 25 to 39 with active or convalescent COVID-19.

The V gene is TRBV27, the J gene TRBJ2-1, with 11 bases matching TRBD2. Germline CDR1 reads MNHEY; CDR2 reads SMNVEV (reference sequence). J was trimmed by 8 bases and V by 6 bases; bases with no gene match: 9. CDR3 size: 15 residues. CDR3 nucleotide sequence: TGTGCCAGCAGAGGTAGCGGGAGGGATGGGGATGAGCAGTTCTTC. This encodes CASRGSGRDGDEQFF.

In its sample, this clone was seen a few times. This chain uses TRBV16 with TRBJ2-1; 9 bases line up with TRBD1. CDR1 is KGHSY and CDR2 is FQNENV in the germline V gene. This CDR3 region has 15 residues. With 3 bases clipped from V and 8 bases from J, the junction kept 8 bases outside the gene matches. The DNA of the CDR3 is TGTGCCAGCAGCCATTTGGGACAGGGACTGGATGAGCAGTTCTTC. Translation gives CASSHLGQGLDEQFF.

This chain connects TRBV5-6 to TRBJ2-7; maybe TRBD2 (6 bases). Trimming shortened V by 5 bases and J by 3 bases, and 18 bases separated the two germline ends. Germline loops: CDR1 SGHDT, CDR2 YYEEEE. The CDR3 is 15 amino acids. This CDR3 is CASSSFSGENYEQYF. In DNA, the CDR3 is TGTGCCAGCAGTTCCTTTTCGGGGGAGAACTACGAGCAGTACTTC.

The rearrangement links TRBV6-5 to TRBJ2-2; 7 bases are a match to TRBD1. With 8 bases clipped from V and 5 bases from J, the junction kept 5 bases outside the gene matches. This CDR3 is 13 amino acids long. CDR1 MNHEY and CDR2 SVGAGI come from the germline V gene. CDR3 nucleotide sequence: TGTGCCAGCCGACAGGGAAAAACCGGGGAGCTGTTTTTT. This gives the protein CASRQGKTGELFF.

This chain joins TRBV7-9 and TRBJ1-2, with a weak D call TRBD1 (5 bases). The CDR3 is 16 residues long. Germline CDR1 is SEHNR and CDR2 is FQNEAQ (reference sequence). V was trimmed by 2 bases and J by 4 bases, leaving 17 bases between them. The CDR3 loop reads CASSLSTAPFFYGYTF. CDR3 in DNA: TGTGCCAGCAGCTTATCGACAGCCCCCTTTTTCTATGGCTACACCTTC. The variable domain in full, with the rest retrieved from reference TRBV7-9 and TRBJ1-2, is DTGVSQNPRHKITKRGQNVTFRCDPISEHNRLYWYRQTLGQGPEFLTYFQNEAQLEKSRLLSDRFSAERPKGSFSTLEIQRTEQGDSAMYLCASSLSTAPFFYGYTFGSGTRLTVV.

This chain connects TRBV29-1 to TRBJ1-2, with D perhaps TRBD1 (5 bases). Germline CDR1 and CDR2: SQVTM and ANQGSEA. Trimming took off 4 bases at V and 6 bases at J, with 18 bases between the two ends. The CDR3 covers 14 residues. In DNA, the CDR3 is TGCAGCGTTGTTCAATTAGGGGCATGGGATGGCTACACCTTC. Its protein product is CSVVQLGAWDGYTF.

J is TRBJ2-3 and V is TRBV29-1; perhaps TRBD2 as D (5 bases). The germline V gene has CDR1 SQVTM and CDR2 ANQGSEA. With 7 bases removed from V and 0 bases from J, the gap between germline ends came to 17 bases. CDR3 length: 15 amino acids. Here the CDR3 reads CSAYLGAASTDTQYF. The CDR3 region has the DNA TGCAGCGCCTACCTGGGAGCGGCTAGCACAGATACGCAGTATTTT.

This clone was recorded only once. The chain has TRBV7-9 and TRBJ2-7, with TRBD1 as a possible D gene (6 bases). The germline gives CDR1 SEHNR, CDR2 FQNEAQ (reference sequence). V was cut by 5 bases and J by 2 bases, with 10 bases left in between. The CDR3 is 13 residues long. CDR3 bases: TGTGCCAGCAGCCGGGACACACCCTACGAGCAGTACTTC. It specifies CASSRDTPYEQYF.

The chain combines TRBV11-2 with TRBJ2-2; 7 nucleotides agree with TRBD2. Germline values: CDR1 SGHAT, CDR2 FQNNGV. Trimming removed 6 bases from V and 5 bases from J; junction bases left unmatched: 3. The CDR3 length is 13 residues. The CDR3 protein is CASRPAGTGELFF. DNA for the CDR3: TGTGCCAGCAGGCCAGCGGGGACCGGGGAGCTGTTTTTT.

The chain employs TRBV5-4 and TRBJ1-3; TRBD1 might be the D (5 bases). Germline V gene data show CDR1 as SGHNT and CDR2 as YYREEE (reference sequence). The V end was cut by 0 bases, the J end by 1 base, with 8 bases between. The CDR3 sequence is 15 residues long. The CDR3 protein is CASSLAGGSGNTIYF. CDR3 DNA sequence: TGTGCCAGCAGCTTGGCGGGGGGATCTGGAAACACCATATATTTT.

The chain couples TRBV5-1 to TRBJ1-3; D gene ambiguous. CDR1 SGHRS and CDR2 YFSETQ come from the germline V gene. V lost 0 bases to trimming and J lost 0 bases, with 13 bases between them. The CDR3 totals 17 residues. For the CDR3, the DNA is TGCGCCAGCAGCTTGGGTGCGTCCAAAAACTCTGGAAACACCATATATTTT. Its protein product is CASSLGASKNSGNTIYF. The full variable domain, completed using reference TRBV5-1 and TRBJ1-3, is KAGVTQTPRYLIKTRGQQVTLSCSPISGHRSVSWYQQTPGQGLQFLFEYFSETQRNKGNFPGRFSGRQFSNSRSEMNVSTLELGDSALYLCASSLGASKNSGNTIYFGEGSWLTVV.

The V call is TRBV2, the J call TRBJ1-5; D is possibly TRBD1 (6 bases). Germline V CDR1 and CDR2: SNHLY, FYNNEI. The CDR3 spans 14 residues. The V and J ends lost 4 bases and 0 bases respectively, with 7 bases between them. CDR3 residues: CASSGTDSNQPQHF. The CDR3 DNA reads TGTGCCAGCAGTGGGACAGATAGCAATCAGCCCCAGCATTTT.

The CDR3 reads CASSEARTVNTGELFF. CDR3 coding DNA: TGTGCCAGCAGTGAAGCCCGTACAGTCAACACCGGGGAGCTGTTTTTT. The chain joins TRBV2 to TRBJ2-2; no definite D call. Trimming removed 0 bases from V and 2 bases from J, with 10 bases in between. The germline CDR1 and CDR2 sequences are SNHLY and FYNNEI. CDR3 length: 16 amino acids. Drawing the rest from reference TRBV2 and TRBJ2-2, the complete variable domain is EPEVTQTPSHQVTQMGQEVILRCVPISNHLYFYWYRQILGQKVEFLVSFYNNEISEKSEIFDDQFSVERPDGSNFTLKIRSTKLEDSAMYFCASSEARTVNTGELFFGEGSRLTVL.

The chain joins TRBV2 to TRBJ2-2, with TRBD1 matching 8 bases. The CDR3 extends over 14 amino acids. The V and J ends lost 3 bases and 7 bases, in that order; junction bases with no gene match: 4. The germline gives CDR1 SNHLY, CDR2 FYNNEI. CDR3 DNA sequence: TGTGCCAGCAGTGAGGACAGGGCCTACGGGGAGCTGTTTTTT. It yields the protein CASSEDRAYGELFF.

This sequence joins TRBV5-1 and TRBJ2-7; D not resolved. Germline assignment: CDR1 SGHRS and CDR2 YFSETQ. The CDR3 is made up of 12 amino acids. With 1 base removed from V and 4 bases from J, the gap between germline ends came to 6 bases. CDR3 nucleotides: TGCGCCAGCAGCTTGCCCGGGTACGAGCAGTACTTC. Amino acids: CASSLPGYEQYF.